This TCR beta chain emerged from a study of graft-versus-host responses after intestinal transplantation. Points on this clone: The antigen remains unidentified.

The germline V and J ends were trimmed by 10 bases and 6 bases, with 28 bases remaining between them. Per germline, CDR1 LNHDA and CDR2 SQIVND (reference sequence). The CDR3 loop spans 17 amino acids. Libraries were prepared by immunoSEQ multiplex PCR; TCRdb keeps only in-frame clonotypes and omits some of them. This sample has fewer than 110,000 clones, with 90% to 95% found just once. This sequence joins TRBV19 and TRBJ1-5; D not certain. The TCR comes from a human donor who received an intestinal transplant. The sample in question was unstimulated CD8+ T cells sorted from spleen or lymph node cells, obtained before intestinal transplant. In DNA form, the CDR3 reads TGTGCCACCACACCCCAAGGTTCCCTAGAGCCCTTTCAGCCCCAGCATTTT. Translated: CATTPQGSLEPFQPQHF.